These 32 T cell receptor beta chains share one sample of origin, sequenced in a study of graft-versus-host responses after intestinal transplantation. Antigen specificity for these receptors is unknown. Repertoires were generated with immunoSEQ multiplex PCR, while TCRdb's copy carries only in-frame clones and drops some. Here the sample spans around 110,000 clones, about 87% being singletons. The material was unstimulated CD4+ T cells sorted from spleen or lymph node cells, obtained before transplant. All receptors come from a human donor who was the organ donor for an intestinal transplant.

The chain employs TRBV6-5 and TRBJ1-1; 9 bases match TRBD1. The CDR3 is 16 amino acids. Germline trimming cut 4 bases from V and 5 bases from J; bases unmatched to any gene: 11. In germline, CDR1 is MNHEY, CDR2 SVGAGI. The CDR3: CASSSRGTGRWTEAFF. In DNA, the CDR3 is TGTGCCAGCAGTTCTCGGGGGACAGGGCGGTGGACTGAAGCTTTCTTT.

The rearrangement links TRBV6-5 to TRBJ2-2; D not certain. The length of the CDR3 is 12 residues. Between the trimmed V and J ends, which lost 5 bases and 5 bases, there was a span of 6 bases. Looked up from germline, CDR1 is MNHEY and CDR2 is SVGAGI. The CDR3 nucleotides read TGTGCCAGCAGTGACAAAACCGGGGAGCTGTTTTTT. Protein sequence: CASSDKTGELFF.

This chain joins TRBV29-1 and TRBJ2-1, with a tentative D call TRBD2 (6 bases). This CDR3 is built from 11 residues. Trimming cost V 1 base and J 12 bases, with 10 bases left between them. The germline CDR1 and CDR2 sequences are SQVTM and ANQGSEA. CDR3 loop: CSVEGDFSQFF. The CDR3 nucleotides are TGCAGCGTTGAAGGGGACTTCTCGCAGTTCTTC.

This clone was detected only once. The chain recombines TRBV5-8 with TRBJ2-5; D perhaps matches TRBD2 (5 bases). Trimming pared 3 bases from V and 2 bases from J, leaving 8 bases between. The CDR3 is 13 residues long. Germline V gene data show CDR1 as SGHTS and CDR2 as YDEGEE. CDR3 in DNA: TGTGCCAGCAGCTCGTGGGAGCAAGAGACCCAGTACTTC. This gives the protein CASSSWEQETQYF.

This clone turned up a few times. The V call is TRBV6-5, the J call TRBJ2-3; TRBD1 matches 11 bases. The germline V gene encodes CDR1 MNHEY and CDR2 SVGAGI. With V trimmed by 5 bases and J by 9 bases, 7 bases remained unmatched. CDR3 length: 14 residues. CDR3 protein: CASSSRTGGGTQYF. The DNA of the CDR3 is TGTGCCAGCAGTAGTCGGACAGGGGGCGGGACGCAGTATTTT.

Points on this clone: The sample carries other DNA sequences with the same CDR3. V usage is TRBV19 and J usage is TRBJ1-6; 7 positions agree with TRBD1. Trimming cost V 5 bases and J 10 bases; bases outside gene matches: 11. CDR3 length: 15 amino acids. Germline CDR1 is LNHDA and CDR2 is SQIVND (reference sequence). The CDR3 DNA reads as TGTGCCAGTAGTCCACAGACAGGGATAGGCTCACCCCTCCACTTT. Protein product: CASSPQTGIGSPLHF.

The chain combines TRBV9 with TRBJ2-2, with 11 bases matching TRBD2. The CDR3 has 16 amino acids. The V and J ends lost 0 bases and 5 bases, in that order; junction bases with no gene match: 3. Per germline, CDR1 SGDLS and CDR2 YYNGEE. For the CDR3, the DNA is TGTGCCAGCAGCGTAGGACTAGCGGGATGGACCGGGGAGCTGTTTTTT. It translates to CASSVGLAGWTGELFF.

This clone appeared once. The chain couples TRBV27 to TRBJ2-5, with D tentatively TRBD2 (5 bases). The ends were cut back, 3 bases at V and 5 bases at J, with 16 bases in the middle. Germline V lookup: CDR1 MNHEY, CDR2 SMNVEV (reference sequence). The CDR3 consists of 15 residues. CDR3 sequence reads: CASSFRLQRRETQYF. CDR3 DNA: TGTGCCAGCAGTTTTAGGCTTCAGAGGAGGGAGACCCAGTACTTC.

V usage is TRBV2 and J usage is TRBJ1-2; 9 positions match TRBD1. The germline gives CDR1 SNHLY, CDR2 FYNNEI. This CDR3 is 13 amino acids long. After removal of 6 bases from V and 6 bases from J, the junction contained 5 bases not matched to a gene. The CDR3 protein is CASSPRDRDGYTF. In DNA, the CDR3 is TGTGCCAGCAGCCCCCGGGACAGGGATGGCTACACCTTC.

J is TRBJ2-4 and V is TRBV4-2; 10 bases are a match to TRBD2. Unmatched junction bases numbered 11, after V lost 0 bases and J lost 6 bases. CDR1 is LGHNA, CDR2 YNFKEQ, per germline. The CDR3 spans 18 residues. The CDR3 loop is CASSQDLGLAGDPNIQYF. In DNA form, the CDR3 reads TGTGCCAGCAGCCAAGATTTGGGTCTAGCGGGGGACCCAAACATTCAGTACTTC.

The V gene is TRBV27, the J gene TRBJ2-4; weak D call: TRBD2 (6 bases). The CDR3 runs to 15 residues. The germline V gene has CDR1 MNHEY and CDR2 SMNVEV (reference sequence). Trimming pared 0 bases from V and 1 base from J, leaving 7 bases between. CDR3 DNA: TGTGCCAGCAGTTTATCTGGGGGGGCCAAAAACATTCAGTACTTC. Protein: CASSLSGGAKNIQYF.

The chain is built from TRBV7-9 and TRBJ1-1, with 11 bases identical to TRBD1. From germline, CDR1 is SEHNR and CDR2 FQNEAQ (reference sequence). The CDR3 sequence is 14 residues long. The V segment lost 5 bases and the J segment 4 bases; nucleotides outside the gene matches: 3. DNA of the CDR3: TGTGCCAGCAGCAAGGGACAGGGGGTCACTGAAGCTTTCTTT. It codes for CASSKGQGVTEAFF.

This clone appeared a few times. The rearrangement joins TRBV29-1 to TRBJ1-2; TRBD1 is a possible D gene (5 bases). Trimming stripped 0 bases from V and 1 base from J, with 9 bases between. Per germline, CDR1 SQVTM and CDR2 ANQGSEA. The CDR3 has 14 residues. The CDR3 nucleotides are TGCAGCGTTGAAGAAGCACAGGTTAACTATGGCTACACCTTC. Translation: CSVEEAQVNYGYTF.

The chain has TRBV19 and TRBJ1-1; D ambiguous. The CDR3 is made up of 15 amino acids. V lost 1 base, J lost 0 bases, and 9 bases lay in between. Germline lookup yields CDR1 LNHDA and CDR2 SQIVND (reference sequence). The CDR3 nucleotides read TGTGCCAGTAGTATAGTTCCAGTTTTGAACACTGAAGCTTTCTTT. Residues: CASSIVPVLNTEAFF.

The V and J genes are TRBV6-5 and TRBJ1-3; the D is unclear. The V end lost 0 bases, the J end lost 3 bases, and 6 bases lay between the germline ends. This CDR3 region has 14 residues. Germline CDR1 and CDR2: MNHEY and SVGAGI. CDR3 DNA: TGTGCCAGCAGTTACTCAGGAATTGGAAACACCATATATTTT. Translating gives CASSYSGIGNTIYF.

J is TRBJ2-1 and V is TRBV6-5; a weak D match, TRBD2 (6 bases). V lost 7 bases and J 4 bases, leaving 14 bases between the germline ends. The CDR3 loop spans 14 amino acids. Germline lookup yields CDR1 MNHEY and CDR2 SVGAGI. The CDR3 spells CASTERGLYNEQFF. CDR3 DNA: TGTGCCAGCACTGAACGGGGGTTATACAATGAGCAGTTCTTC.

CDR3 sequence: CASRPGQWEEKLFF. The CDR3 nucleotides are TGTGCCAGCAGGCCCGGGCAGTGGGAGGAAAAACTGTTTTTT. The genes are TRBV6-1 and TRBJ1-4; D gene unclear. The CDR3 covers 14 residues. The V end was cut by 6 bases, the J end by 8 bases, with 16 bases between. CDR1 is MNHNS, CDR2 SASEGT, per germline.

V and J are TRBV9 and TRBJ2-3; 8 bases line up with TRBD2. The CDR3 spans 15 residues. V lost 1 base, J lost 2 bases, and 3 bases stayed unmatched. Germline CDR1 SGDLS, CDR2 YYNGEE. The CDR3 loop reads CASSVSAGDTDTQYF. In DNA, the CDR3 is TGTGCCAGCAGCGTATCAGCGGGGGACACAGATACGCAGTATTTT.

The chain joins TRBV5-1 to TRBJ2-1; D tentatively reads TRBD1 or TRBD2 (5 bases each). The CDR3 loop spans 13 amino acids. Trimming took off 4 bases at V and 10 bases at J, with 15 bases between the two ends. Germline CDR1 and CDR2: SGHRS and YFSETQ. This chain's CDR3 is CASSGSRGREQFF. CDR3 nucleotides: TGCGCCAGCAGCGGGTCCCGGGGCCGCGAGCAGTTCTTC.

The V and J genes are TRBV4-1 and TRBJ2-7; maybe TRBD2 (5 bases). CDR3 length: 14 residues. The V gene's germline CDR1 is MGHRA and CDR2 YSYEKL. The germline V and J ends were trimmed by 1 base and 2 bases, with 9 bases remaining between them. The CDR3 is CASSQAALAYEQYF. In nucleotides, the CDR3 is TGCGCCAGCAGCCAAGCGGCACTAGCCTACGAGCAGTACTTC.

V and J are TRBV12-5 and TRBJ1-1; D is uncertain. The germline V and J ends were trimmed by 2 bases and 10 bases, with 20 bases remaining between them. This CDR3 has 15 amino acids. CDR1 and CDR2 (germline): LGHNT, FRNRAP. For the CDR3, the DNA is TGTGCTAGTGGTTTGCCCCCGTCTCGTGGGCGGGTAGCTTTCTTT. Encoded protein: CASGLPPSRGRVAFF. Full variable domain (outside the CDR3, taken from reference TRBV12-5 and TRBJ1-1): DARVTQTPRHKVTEMGQEVTMRCQPILGHNTVFWYRQTMMQGLELLAYFRNRAPLDDSGMPKDRFSAEMPDATLATLKIQPSEPRDSAVYFCASGLPPSRGRVAFFGQGTRLTVV.

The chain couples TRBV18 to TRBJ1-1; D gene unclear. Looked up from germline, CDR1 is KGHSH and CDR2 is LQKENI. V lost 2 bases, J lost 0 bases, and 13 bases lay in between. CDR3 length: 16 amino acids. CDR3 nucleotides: TGTGCCAGCTCACCAGCGGCAGCGTACCTGAACACTGAAGCTTTCTTT. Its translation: CASSPAAAYLNTEAFF.

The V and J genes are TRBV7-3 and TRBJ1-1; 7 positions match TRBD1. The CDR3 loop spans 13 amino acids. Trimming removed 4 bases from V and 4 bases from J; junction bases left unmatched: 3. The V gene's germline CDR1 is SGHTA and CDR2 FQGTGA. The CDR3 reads CASSSTGPTEAFF. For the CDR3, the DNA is TGTGCCAGCAGCTCGACAGGGCCCACTGAAGCTTTCTTT.

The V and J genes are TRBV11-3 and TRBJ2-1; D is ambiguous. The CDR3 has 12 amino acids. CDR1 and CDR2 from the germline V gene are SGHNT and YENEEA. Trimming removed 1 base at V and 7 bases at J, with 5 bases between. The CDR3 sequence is CASSLGSNEQFF. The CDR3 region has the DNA TGTGCCAGCAGCTTAGGGTCGAATGAGCAGTTCTTC.

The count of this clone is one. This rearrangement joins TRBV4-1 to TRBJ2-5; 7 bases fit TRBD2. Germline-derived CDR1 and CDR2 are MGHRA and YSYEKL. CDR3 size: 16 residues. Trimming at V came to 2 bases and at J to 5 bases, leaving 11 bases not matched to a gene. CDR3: CASSQPFSGRMETQYF. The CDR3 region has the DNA TGCGCCAGCAGCCAACCCTTTTCCGGGAGGATGGAGACCCAGTACTTC.

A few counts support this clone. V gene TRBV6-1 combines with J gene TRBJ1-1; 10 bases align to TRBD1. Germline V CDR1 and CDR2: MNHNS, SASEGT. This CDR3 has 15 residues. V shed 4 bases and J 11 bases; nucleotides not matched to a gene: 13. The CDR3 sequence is CASSARSRDRGSAFF. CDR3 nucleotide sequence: TGTGCCAGCAGTGCAAGGTCCCGGGACAGGGGTTCGGCTTTCTTT.

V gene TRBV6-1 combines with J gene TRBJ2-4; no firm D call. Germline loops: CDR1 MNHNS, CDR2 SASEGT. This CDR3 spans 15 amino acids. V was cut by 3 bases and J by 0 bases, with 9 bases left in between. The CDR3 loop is CASSEELLAKNIQYF. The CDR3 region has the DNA TGTGCCAGCAGTGAGGAGCTTCTAGCCAAAAACATTCAGTACTTC.

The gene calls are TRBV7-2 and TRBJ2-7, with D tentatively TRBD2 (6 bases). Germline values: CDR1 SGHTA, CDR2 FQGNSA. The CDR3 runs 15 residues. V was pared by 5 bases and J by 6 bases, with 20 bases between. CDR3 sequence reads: CASSHERAQHLEQYF. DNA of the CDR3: TGTGCCAGCAGCCACGAGCGGGCCCAACATCTCGAGCAGTACTTC.

The CDR3 loop reads CASSSGRVGLNSPLHF. The CDR3 DNA sequence: TGTGCCAGTAGTAGTGGTAGGGTCGGTTTGAATTCACCCCTCCACTTT. The V gene is TRBV19, the J gene TRBJ1-6; D is unresolved. Germline V gene data show CDR1 as LNHDA and CDR2 as SQIVND (reference sequence). The CDR3 is 16 residues long. Trimming took 4 bases from V and 7 from J, leaving 17 bases between them.

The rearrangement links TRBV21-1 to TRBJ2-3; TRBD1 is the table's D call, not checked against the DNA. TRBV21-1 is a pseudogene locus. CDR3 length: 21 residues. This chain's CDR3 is CASSKSRPQLGGSRGTDTQYF. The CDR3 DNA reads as TGTGCCAGCAGCAAATCGCGCCCCCAATTAGGGGGCAGTCGCGGCACAGATACGCAGTATTTT.

CDR3 coding DNA: TGTGCCAGCAGCTTAAGGGAGGGGTTCGGGGAGCTGTTTTTT. Translated: CASSLREGFGELFF. The chain combines TRBV11-2 with TRBJ2-2, with 7 nucleotides matching TRBD2. CDR1 and CDR2 (germline): SGHAT, FQNNGV. CDR3 length equals 14 residues. J lost 7 bases, V lost 2 bases, and 4 bases had no gene match.

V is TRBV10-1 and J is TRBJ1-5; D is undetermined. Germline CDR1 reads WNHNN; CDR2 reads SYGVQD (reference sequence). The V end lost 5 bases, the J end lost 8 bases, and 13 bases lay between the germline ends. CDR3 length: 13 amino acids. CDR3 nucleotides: TGCGCCAGCAGTCCGGACTGGGAGAAGCCCCAGCATTTT. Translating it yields CASSPDWEKPQHF.